The entry that follows covers one TCR beta chain sequence. Antigen unknown. Measured with immunoSEQ multiplex PCR; TCRdb has only the in-frame clones, and not every one. This table holds roughly 96,000 clones, 90% to 95% found once. As to time point: cycle 4 day 1 (C4D1), after six to seven weeks of nivolumab. Each patient's relapse followed autologous stem cell transplantation, and brentuximab vedotin exposure varied. Patients' outcomes at their best amounted to complete response, partial response or progressive disease. The source of the sample is a study of PD-1 blockade in classical Hodgkin lymphoma. Study-level background: Patients were infused with nivolumab 3 mg/kg every 2 weeks.

Broader study findings: CD4+ TCR diversity climbed significantly by C4D1, unlike CD8+ TCR diversity.

Source: peripheral blood mononuclear cells (PBMCs), taken before the fourth cycle of nivolumab. The TCR originated in a human donor with classical Hodgkin lymphoma.

CDR3 amino acids: CASSESFARNEQFF. For the CDR3, the DNA is TGTGCCAGCAGTGAATCGTTTGCTAGGAATGAGCAGTTCTTC. The chain carries TRBV2 and TRBJ2-1; D unclear. V lost 2 bases to trimming and J lost 7 bases, with 12 bases between them. Germline lookup yields CDR1 SNHLY and CDR2 FYNNEI. The CDR3 has 14 amino acids.